The rows below give T cell receptor beta chains drawn from one sample of a study of metastatic and nonmetastatic thyroid tumors. With MiXCR, TCRdb reprocessed the PCR reads. The sample includes some 5,000 clones, roughly 18% of them seen just once. Material for sequencing was adjacent normal tissue. These receptors were obtained from a female donor with papillary thyroid cancer or a benign thyroid nodule (not recorded which). Some clones in this sample may be carry-over from other donors' samples. The CDR3 runs from the conserved cysteine through the conserved F or W. Fields, in order: D gene, V gene, J gene, clone size, CDR3 protein, CDR3 DNA. The D gene is left open where the match is weak. Clone size is shown for a subset of rows, as once, few, many or a class of expanded clone.

NA	TRBV3-1	TRBJ2-5	many	CASSHRRLAGQETQYF	TGTGCCAGCAGCCATCGCCGGTTGGCAGGTCAAGAGACCCAGTACTTC
NA	TRBV15	TRBJ2-1	NA	CATSREVTMCSNEHFF	TGTGCCACCAGCAGAGAGGTAACGATGTGCAGCAATGAGCATTTCTTC
NA	TRBV10-3	TRBJ1-1	medium-sized	CAISELGVNTEAFF	TGTGCCATCAGTGAGTTGGGGGTAAACACTGAAGCTTTCTTT
NA	TRBV5-1	TRBJ2-6	many	CASAKEPGANVLTF	TGCGCCAGCGCGAAGGAGCCCGGGGCCAACGTCCTGACTTTC
NA	TRBV28	TRBJ1-4	few	CVSSTSLSPTNEKLFF	TGTGTCAGCAGCACCTCACTAAGCCCAACTAATGAAAAACTGTTTTTT
TRBD2	TRBV5-1	TRBJ2-1	many	CASSPRVSGGGYNEQFF	TGCGCCAGCAGCCCCCGGGTGTCGGGGGGGGGGTACAATGAGCAGTTCTTC
NA	TRBV6-6	TRBJ2-1	few	CASSYKDQRHYNEQFF	TGTGCCAGCAGTTATAAGGACCAGAGGCATTACAATGAGCAGTTCTTT
NA	TRBV2	TRBJ2-2	medium-sized	CASSDVPRAGELFF	TGTGCCAGCAGTGATGTCCCGAGGGCCGGGGAGCTGTTTTTT
TRBD2	TRBV7-8	TRBJ2-1	many	CASSLIRGGPNNEQFF	TGTGCCAGCAGCTTAATCCGGGGGGGGCCTAACAATGAGCAGTTCTTC
NA	TRBV20-1	TRBJ2-1	medium-sized	CSARSPTSYNEQFF	TGCAGTGCTAGGAGCCCCACCTCCTACAATGAGCAGTTCTTC
NA	TRBV5-1	TRBJ2-5	NA	CASSGSGSQETQYF	TGCGCCAGCAGTGGTAGTGGCTCACAAGAGACCCAGTACTTC
TRBD2	TRBV12-3/TRBV12-4	TRBJ2-7	NA	CASSRTGGANEQYF	TGTGCCAGCAGTCGGACCGGGGGGGCTAACGAGCAGTACTTC
NA	TRBV4-1	TRBJ1-1	many	CASSQVGIEAFF	TGCGCCAGCAGCCAAGTAGGGATTGAAGCTTTCTTT
NA	TRBV9	TRBJ1-4	many	CASSVASNEKLFF	TGTGCCAGCAGCGTAGCTAGTAATGAAAAACTGTTTTTT
TRBD1	TRBV4-2	TRBJ2-5	many	CASSQRDSPGETQYF	TGTGCCAGCAGCCAAAGGGACAGCCCCGGGGAGACCCAGTACTTC
NA	TRBV5-1	TRBJ1-3	many	CASSLAGDLSYSGNTIYF	TGCGCCAGCAGCTTGGCAGGGGACCTCTCGTACTCTGGAAACACCATATATTTT
NA	TRBV6-4	TRBJ1-5	medium-sized	CASSEFFSNQPQHF	TGTGCCAGCAGTGAGTTTTTTAGCAATCAGCCCCAGCATTTT
NA	TRBV5-4	TRBJ1-5	many	CASSLDSQPQHF	TGTGCCAGCAGCTTGGACTCCCAGCCCCAGCATTTT
NA	TRBV5-4	TRBJ2-2	many	CASSKDGGSVTGELFF	TGTGCCAGCAGCAAGGACGGGGGATCGGTCACCGGGGAGCTGTTTTTT
NA	TRBV7-9	TRBJ1-2	NA	CASSFNIIVYGYTF	TGTGCCAGCAGCTTTAACATAATAGTCTATGGCTACACCTTC
TRBD2	TRBV2	TRBJ2-2	few	CASSRGGPNTGGLFF	TGTGCCAGCTCACGGGGGGGACCGAACACCGGGGGGCTGTTTTTT
NA	TRBV6-2/TRBV6-3	TRBJ1-5	medium-sized	CASSAPGYASNQPQHF	TGTGCCAGCAGTGCACCAGGGTATGCAAGCAATCAGCCCCAGCATTTT
NA	TRBV20-1	TRBJ1-3	NA	CSATPPGTNTIYF	TGCAGTGCTACCCCCCCCGGGACAAACACCATATATTTT
NA	TRBV18	TRBJ2-5	many	CASSAGLQETQYF	TGTGCCAGCTCAGCAGGCCTTCAAGAGACCCAGTACTTC
NA	TRBV6-1	TRBJ2-7	NA	CASRPSGSSYEQYF	TGTGCCAGCAGACCTTCGGGTTCCTCCTACGAGCAGTACTTC
NA	TRBV19	TRBJ1-3	few	CASMTPGNTIYF	TGTGCCAGTATGACTCCGGGCAACACCATATATTTT
TRBD1	TRBV2	TRBJ1-4	medium-sized	CASKQGMANEKLFF	TGTGCCAGCAAACAGGGGATGGCTAATGAAAAACTGTTTTTT
NA	TRBV7-2	TRBJ2-7	NA	CASSLDQGLRQQYF	TGTGCCAGCAGCTTAGACCAGGGGTTACGACAGCAGTACTTC
NA	TRBV18	TRBJ2-5	many	CASSHQGLYQETQYF	TGTGCCAGCTCACACCAGGGTCTATATCAAGAGACCCAGTACTTC
NA	TRBV2	TRBJ2-5	few	CSSRRGLKETQYF	TGTTCCAGCAGGCGCGGTCTCAAAGAGACCCAGTACTTC
NA	TRBV5-1	TRBJ1-1	NA	CASSPGQYTEAFF	TGCGCCAGCAGCCCCGGACAGTACACTGAAGCTTTCTTT
TRBD1	TRBV11-1	TRBJ1-6	NA	CASSGQGALANSPLHF	TGTGCCAGCAGCGGACAGGGGGCTTTAGCTAATTCACCCCTCCACTTT
NA	TRBV6-2/TRBV6-3	TRBJ2-7	large	CASSYWSPEQYF	TGTGCCAGCAGTTATTGGTCCCCTGAGCAGTACTTC
TRBD1	TRBV15	TRBJ1-1	medium-sized	CATSLTRDSEAFF	TGTGCCACCAGCCTCACTAGGGACAGTGAAGCTTTCTTT
NA	TRBV25-1	TRBJ1-2	NA	CASRHSWRVYTF	TGTGCCAGCCGGCACAGTTGGAGAGTCTACACTTTC
TRBD2	TRBV6-6	TRBJ2-1	medium-sized	CASSYSGIAGGDNEQFF	TGTGCCAGCAGTTACTCGGGAATAGCGGGAGGAGATAATGAGCAGTTCTTC
TRBD2	TRBV7-3	TRBJ2-1	NA	CASSPRGAVGNEQFF	TGTGCCAGCAGCCCGCGGGGGGCCGTCGGGAATGAGCAGTTCTTC
TRBD1	TRBV27	TRBJ2-1	large	CASSLQGIKGHEQFF	TGTGCCAGCAGTCTACAGGGGATCAAGGGGCATGAGCAGTTCTTC
TRBD1	TRBV28	TRBJ1-5	medium-sized	CASRIMAGTGDMPQHF	TGTGCCAGCAGAATTATGGCCGGGACAGGGGACATGCCCCAGCATTTT
NA	TRBV6-1	TRBJ1-2	few	CASSLGGSLYGYTF	TGTGCCAGCAGCCTGGGTGGGTCCCTATATGGCTACACCTTC
NA	TRBV6-1	TRBJ2-7	NA	CASRGGDMDCQQYF	TGTGCCAGCAGGGGTGGGGACATGGACTGCCAGCAGTACTTC
TRBD1	TRBV10-2	TRBJ1-1	large	CASSVVTGVEAFF	TGCGCCAGCAGTGTAGTGACAGGGGTTGAAGCTTTCTTT
TRBD1	TRBV5-4	TRBJ2-7	many	CASSLQGSDYEQYF	TGTGCCAGCAGCTTACAGGGGAGCGACTACGAGCAGTACTTC
NA	TRBV19	TRBJ2-5	medium-sized	CASSTEPQETQYF	TGTGCCAGTAGCACAGAGCCCCAAGAGACCCAGTACTTC
NA	TRBV20-1	TRBJ1-1	medium-sized	CSARGPGGKNTEAFF	TGCAGTGCTAGGGGCCCGGGGGGCAAGAACACTGAAGCTTTCTTT
NA	TRBV7-8	TRBJ2-1	medium-sized	CASSLWGYQNEQFF	TGTGCCAGCAGCTTGTGGGGGTATCAAAATGAGCAGTTCTTC
NA	TRBV5-4	TRBJ2-5	many	CASSLGQETQYF	TGTGCCAGCAGCTTGGGTCAAGAGACCCAGTACTTC
NA	TRBV28	TRBJ2-7	NA	CASSGLWGNSYEQYF	TGTGCCAGCAGCGGATTGTGGGGGAATTCCTACGAGCAGTACTTC
NA	TRBV4-1	TRBJ2-7	many	CASSPSSGNEQYF	TGCGCCAGCAGCCCATCTTCCGGGAACGAGCAGTACTTC
NA	TRBV27	TRBJ2-7	few	CASSFTVKSYEQYF	TGTGCCAGCAGTTTCACAGTCAAATCGTACGAGCAGTACTTC
TRBD1	TRBV28	TRBJ2-1	many	CASGSYRGSSYNEQFF	TGTGCCAGCGGTTCATACAGGGGGAGCTCCTACAATGAGCAGTTCTTC
NA	TRBV27	TRBJ2-2	few	CASSYRVLWELFF	TGTGCCAGCAGCTACCGCGTACTCTGGGAGCTGTTTTTT
NA	TRBV6-1	TRBJ2-3	NA	CVSWLGTSTDTQYF	TGTGTCAGCTGGCTAGGAACTAGCACAGATACGCAGTATTTT